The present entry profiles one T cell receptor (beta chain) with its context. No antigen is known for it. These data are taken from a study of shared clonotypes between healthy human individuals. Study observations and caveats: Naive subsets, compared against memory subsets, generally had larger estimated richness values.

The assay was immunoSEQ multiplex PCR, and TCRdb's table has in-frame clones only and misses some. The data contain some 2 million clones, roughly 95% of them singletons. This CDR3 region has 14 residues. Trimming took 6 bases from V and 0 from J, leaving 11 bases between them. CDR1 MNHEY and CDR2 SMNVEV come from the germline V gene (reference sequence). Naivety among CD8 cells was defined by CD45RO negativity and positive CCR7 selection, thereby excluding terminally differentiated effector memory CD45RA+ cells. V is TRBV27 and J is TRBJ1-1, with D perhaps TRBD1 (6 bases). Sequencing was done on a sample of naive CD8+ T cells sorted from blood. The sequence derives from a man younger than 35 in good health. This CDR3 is CASRDSSMNTEAFF. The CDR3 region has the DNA TGTGCCAGCAGGGACAGCTCCATGAACACTGAAGCTTTCTTT.